This T cell receptor (beta chain) was captured in a study of blood T cell repertoires in COVID-19. Study-level background: Acute and convalescent COVID-19 samples came from the United States, Italy and Spain.

Repertoires were generated with immunoSEQ multiplex PCR, while TCRdb's copy carries only in-frame clones and drops some. The profile shows over 200,000 clones, 83% of them singletons. V gave up 5 bases and J gave up 8 bases; unmatched junction bases: 2. The CDR3 consists of 12 residues. Per the germline V gene, CDR1 is MNHNY and CDR2 is SVGAGI (reference sequence). Material: peripheral blood. The chain is built from TRBV6-6 and TRBJ1-2; 10 bases are shared with TRBD1. The TCR comes from a woman aged 25 to 39 with COVID-19, enrolled during active disease. For the CDR3, the DNA is TGTGCCAGCAGTAGACAGGGGGCCGGCTACACCTTC. It specifies CASSRQGAGYTF.